The 17 T cell receptor beta chains in this list originate from one sample, sequenced in a study of post-analysis software for immune sequencing data. Points from the study as a whole: Patients had higher frequencies than controls of four to six TRBV segments, including TRBV5-6, TRBV5-1 and TRBV20-1.

Each TCR beta cDNA library carried unique molecular identifiers. TCRdb fed the PCR reads into MiXCR, producing one record per CDR3 protein. Of over 250,000 distinct CDR3 sequences in the sample, 36% were seen once. No antigens are known for them. The sample comprised blood. The receptors here all came from a girl between 10 and 17 years old with multiple sclerosis.

This clonotype appeared a few times. The chain uses TRBV7-2 and TRBJ2-2, with 16 positions matching TRBD2. The germline gives CDR1 SGHTA, CDR2 FQGNSA. V lost 1 base and J lost 6; bases outside the gene matches: 5. This CDR3 contains 18 residues. This CDR3 reads CASSLVSGTSGRAGELFF. CDR3 bases: TGTGCCAGCAGCTTAGTCTCCGGGACTAGCGGGAGGGCCGGGGAGCTGTTTTTT.

The rearrangement uses TRBV2 and TRBJ2-3; D gene uncertain. The CDR3 spans 14 residues. V lost 5 bases and J lost 0, with 9 bases in between. CDR1 SNHLY and CDR2 FYNNEI come from the germline V gene. The CDR3 DNA reads TGTGCCAGCAGTATAGGCTTTAGCACAGATACGCAGTATTTT. This encodes CASSIGFSTDTQYF. Supplemented by reference TRBV2 and TRBJ2-3, the full variable domain reads EPEVTQTPSHQVTQMGQEVILRCVPISNHLYFYWYRQILGQKVEFLVSFYNNEISEKSEIFDDQFSVERPDGSNFTLKIRSTKLEDSAMYFCASSIGFSTDTQYFGPGTRLTVL.

A note on this clonotype: The junction departs from germline at one end; a sequencing error may be responsible. The chain combines TRBV7-2 with TRBJ2-5; D perhaps matches TRBD2 (6 bases). The J call is uncertain, as TRBJ2-7 better fits the DNA end. The CDR3 has 14 amino acids. Germline V gene lookup returns CDR1 SGHTA and CDR2 FQGNSA. CDR3 coding DNA: TGCGCCAGCAGCTCCTTAGCGGCGGGTCACGAGCAGTACTTC. This translates into CASSSLAAGHEQYF.

This clonotype was observed many times. This chain connects TRBV7-8 to TRBJ1-2, with TRBD1 as a possible D gene (5 bases). Between the trimmed V and J ends, which lost 1 base and 2 bases, there was a span of 11 bases. This CDR3 region has 15 residues. Looked up from germline, CDR1 is SGHVS and CDR2 is FQNEAQ. The CDR3 coding sequence is TGTGCCAGCAGCTTAGGACGACAGATGAACTATGGCTACACCTTC. Protein product: CASSLGRQMNYGYTF.

The chain couples TRBV29-1 to TRBJ2-1; D might be TRBD2 (6 bases). The CDR3 totals 14 residues. V was clipped by 8 bases and J by 4 bases, with 18 bases between them. In germline, CDR1 is SQVTM, CDR2 ANQGSEA. This CDR3 reads CSPSRLAEYNEQFF. The CDR3 DNA is TGCAGCCCGTCCAGATTAGCGGAGTACAATGAGCAGTTCTTC.

V and J are TRBV7-2 and TRBJ2-1; the match to TRBD2 covers 7 bases. The V gene's germline CDR1 is SGHTA and CDR2 FQGNSA. This CDR3 comprises 12 residues. With 3 bases clipped from V and 9 bases from J, the junction kept 2 bases outside the gene matches. The CDR3 here is CASSFWGGEQFF. Here the CDR3 DNA reads TGTGCCAGCAGCTTTTGGGGGGGTGAGCAGTTCTTC.

This clonotype was found many times. The CDR3 DNA is TGTGCCAGCAGCCAGGGACAGGGGGGCAAAAACATTCAGTACTTC. It is translated as CASSQGQGGKNIQYF. V and J are TRBV14 and TRBJ2-4, with TRBD1 matching over 11 bases. J was trimmed by 3 bases and V by 3 bases; bases with no gene match: 1. CDR1 is SGHDN, CDR2 FVKESK, per germline. The length of the CDR3 is 15 residues.

This clonotype was picked up one time. This CDR3 reads CASSQAQGAAGANVLTF. DNA for the CDR3: TGCGCCAGCAGCCAAGCCCAGGGGGCTGCTGGGGCCAACGTCCTGACTTTC. The V and J genes are TRBV4-1 and TRBJ2-6; TRBD1 matches at 8 bases. Germline values: CDR1 MGHRA, CDR2 YSYEKL. The CDR3 has 17 residues. V lost 1 base and J lost 2; bases outside the gene matches: 4.

The rearrangement links TRBV4-2 to TRBJ2-1; 8 nucleotides align to TRBD2. J lost 4 bases, V lost 2 bases, and 10 bases had no gene match. The CDR3 totals 17 residues. Germline V gene lookup returns CDR1 LGHNA and CDR2 YNFKEQ. Here the CDR3 reads CASSQRASGWDYNEQFF. The CDR3 region has the DNA TGTGCCAGCAGCCAACGGGCTAGCGGGTGGGATTACAATGAGCAGTTCTTC.

This clonotype was counted many times. The chain employs TRBV11-2 and TRBJ1-1; possibly TRBD1 for D (5 bases). Looked up from germline, CDR1 is SGHAT and CDR2 is FQNNGV. The CDR3 has 14 amino acids. The V and J ends lost 4 bases and 5 bases respectively, with 14 bases between them. CDR3 in DNA: TGTGCCAGCAGCTCATCTTCACGGGGGACTGAAGCTTTCTTT. It specifies CASSSSSRGTEAFF.

At least ten counts were recorded for this clonotype. The chain combines TRBV18 with TRBJ2-6; D might be TRBD2 (6 bases). This CDR3 has 17 amino acids. V lost 3 bases and J 0 bases, leaving 12 bases between the germline ends. Looked up from germline, CDR1 is KGHSH and CDR2 is LQKENI. This CDR3 is CASSPAMGGSGANVLTF. CDR3 bases: TGTGCCAGCTCACCCGCGATGGGAGGCTCTGGGGCCAACGTCCTGACTTTC.

About this clonotype itself: One base away lies a much larger clone, so this may be a sequencing read error. The CDR3 coding sequence is TGCAGTGCTGCGCGATCAGTTGCAACTAATGAAAAACTGTTTTTT. It yields the protein CSAARSVATNEKLFF. The chain is built from TRBV20-1 and TRBJ1-4; D call uncertain. The CDR3 sequence is 15 residues long. In germline, CDR1 is DFQATT, CDR2 SNEGSKA (reference sequence). With 5 bases removed from V and 0 bases from J, the gap between germline ends came to 13 bases.

Many counts were recorded for this clonotype. The rearrangement uses TRBV3-1 and TRBJ1-2, with TRBD1 as a possible D gene (6 bases). Trimming stripped 0 bases from V and 6 bases from J, with 14 bases between. From germline, CDR1 is LGHDT and CDR2 YNNKEL (reference sequence). The CDR3 extends over 15 amino acids. The CDR3 nucleotides read TGTGCCAGCAGCCAAGATCCCCGGGGGCCCAATGGCTACACCTTC. Protein product: CASSQDPRGPNGYTF.

The table lists this clonotype with many counts. CDR3 nucleotide sequence: TGTGCCAGCAGCGTCGAGAGTAGCTCCTACAATGAGCAGTTCTTC. Protein sequence: CASSVESSSYNEQFF. The chain couples TRBV9 to TRBJ2-1; D call uncertain. There are 15 residues in the CDR3. V was clipped by 2 bases and J by 0 bases, with 9 bases between them. The germline V gene has CDR1 SGDLS and CDR2 YYNGEE. The variable domain in full, with the rest retrieved from reference TRBV9 and TRBJ2-1, is DSGVTQTPKHLITATGQRVTLRCSPRSGDLSVYWYQQSLDQGLQFLIQYYNGEERAKGNILERFSAQQFPDLHSELNLSSLELGDSALYFCASSVESSSYNEQFFGPGTRLTVL.

The rearrangement joins TRBV20-1 to TRBJ2-1, with 9 bases matching TRBD1. The junction had 9 bases not matched to a gene; V was cut back by 0 bases and J by 3 bases. Germline loops: CDR1 DFQATT, CDR2 SNEGSKA (reference sequence). This CDR3 is 17 amino acids long. This CDR3 reads CSAREGNGDRVYNEQFF. The CDR3 DNA is TGCAGTGCTAGAGAGGGGAATGGGGACAGGGTCTACAATGAGCAGTTCTTC.

The rearrangement links TRBV18 to TRBJ2-7; no firm D call. The CDR3 sequence is 14 residues long. Germline V gene lookup returns CDR1 KGHSH and CDR2 LQKENI. V was cut by 6 bases and J by 0 bases, with 12 bases left in between. The CDR3 region is CASSQDGSSYEQYF. The CDR3 DNA reads TGTGCCAGCTCCCAGGACGGAAGCTCCTACGAGCAGTACTTC.

In regard to this clonotype: A junction boundary mismatches the germline segment, possibly from a read error. The chain has TRBV7-9 and TRBJ2-1; 7 bases agree with TRBD1. There are 18 residues in the CDR3. The germline V gene has CDR1 SEHNR and CDR2 FQNEAQ (reference sequence). Here the CDR3 DNA reads TGTGCCACCTCATCTCAAAGCCGGGACAGACCTTCCTACAGTGAGCAGTTCTTC. Translation: CATSSQSRDRPSYSEQFF.